A few counts support the clone carrying this T cell receptor beta chain. Per the original data handling: Reference gene primer amplification gave nucleated cell count estimates. Assay: immunoSEQ multiplex PCR; the TCRdb copy retains only in-frame clones and omits some. That table furnishes V, J and clone size, whereas the DNA furnished D and trimming. The sample carries 100,000 to 150,000 clones, 80% to 90% recorded once. This record comes from a study of blood T cell repertoires in COVID-19. The overall study: The United States, Italy and Spain provided the acute and convalescent COVID-19 samples.

The germline V gene has CDR1 KGHDR and CDR2 SFDVKD. The CDR3 covers 19 residues. V lost 3 bases and J lost 3; bases outside the gene matches: 13. The V gene is TRBV24-1, the J gene TRBJ2-1; the match to TRBD2 covers 10 bases. This receptor was obtained from a man aged 45-65 years with active or convalescent COVID-19. The sequenced sample was peripheral blood. The CDR3 DNA reads TGTGCCACCAGTGATACCGGGACTAGCGACCTAGGGGGCTACAATGAGCAGTTCTTC. It encodes CATSDTGTSDLGGYNEQFF.